This TCR beta chain emerged from a study of CD8 T cells in Susac syndrome. About the research overall: When blood was collected, patients with Susac syndrome were therapy-naive, were taking corticosteroids, or were receiving intravenous immunoglobulin alone.

Sequencing of TCR beta drew on CD8+ and CD4+ T cells from blood. TEMRA cells were FACS-enriched and CD8+ and CD4+ T cells negatively isolated. After extraction with the RNeasy kit, about 0.5 to 1 ug of the RNA was reverse transcribed using random hexamers. Amplification of the TCR beta CDR3 was carried out by immunoSEQ multiplex PCR, which spanned a total of 54 Vbeta and 13 Jbeta segments. TCRdb re-called the immunoSEQ multiplex PCR reads through MiXCR, storing one row per CDR3 protein. The sample consists of some 150,000 distinct CDR3 sequences, almost 96% of them appearing once. Trimming took 6 bases from V and 0 from J, leaving 8 bases between them. CDR3 length equals 12 residues. Germline assignment: CDR1 SQVTM and CDR2 ANQGSEA.

This TCR was sampled from a human donor with Susac syndrome. The J gene is TRBJ1-2, the V gene TRBV29-1; possibly TRBD1 for D (5 bases). The source material was CD4+ T cells from PBMCs. CDR3 nucleotide sequence: TGCAGCGTGAGGGGACCTAACTATGGCTACACCTTC. Protein: CSVRGPNYGYTF. The variable domain in full, completed from reference TRBV29-1 and TRBJ1-2, reads SAVISQKPSRDICQRGTSLTIQCQVDSQVTMMFWYRQQPGQSLTLIATANQGSEATYESGFVIDKFPISRPNLTFSTLTVSNMSPEDSSIYLCSVRGPNYGYTFGSGTRLTVV.